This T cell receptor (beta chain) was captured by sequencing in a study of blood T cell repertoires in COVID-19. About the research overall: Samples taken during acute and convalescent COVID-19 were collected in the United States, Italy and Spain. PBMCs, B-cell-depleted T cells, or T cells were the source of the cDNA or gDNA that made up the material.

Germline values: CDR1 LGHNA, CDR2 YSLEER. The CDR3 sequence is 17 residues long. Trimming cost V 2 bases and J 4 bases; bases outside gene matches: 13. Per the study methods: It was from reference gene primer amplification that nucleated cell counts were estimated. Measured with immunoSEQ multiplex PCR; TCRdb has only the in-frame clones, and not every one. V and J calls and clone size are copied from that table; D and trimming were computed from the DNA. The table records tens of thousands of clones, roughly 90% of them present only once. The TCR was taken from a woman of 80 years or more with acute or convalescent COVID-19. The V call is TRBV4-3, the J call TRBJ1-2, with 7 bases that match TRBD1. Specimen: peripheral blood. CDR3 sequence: CASSQRTSEKGAYGYTF. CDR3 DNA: TGCGCCAGCAGCCAAAGGACCTCCGAGAAGGGGGCCTATGGCTACACCTTC.